This entry lists 27 T cell receptor beta chains sequenced from one sample in a study of control samples from healthy donors and cancer patients. Repertoires were generated with immunoSEQ multiplex PCR, while TCRdb's copy carries only in-frame clones and drops some. The data show some 130,000 clones, 80% to 95% seen once. The sequenced sample was blood. The origin of the receptors is a man in his forties or fifties in good health.

CDR3 sequence (DNA): TGTGCCAGCAGCCAATACAGGGGGACCTATGGCTACACCTTC. As protein: CASSQYRGTYGYTF. J is TRBJ1-2 and V is TRBV3-1 (or the pseudogene TRBV3-2); 8 bases agree with TRBD1. This CDR3 has 14 residues. The germline V gene encodes CDR1 LGHDT and CDR2 YNNKEL (reference sequence). J was trimmed by 4 bases and V by 2 bases; bases with no gene match: 3.

The gene calls are TRBV25-1 and TRBJ1-1; D may be TRBD1 (6 bases). V gave up 6 bases and J gave up 7 bases, with 15 bases separating them. From germline, CDR1 is MGHDK and CDR2 SYGVNS. The CDR3 extends over 13 amino acids. DNA of the CDR3: TGTGCCAGCAGCCAACAGGGCAACCTTGAAGCTTTCTTT. It translates to CASSQQGNLEAFF.

This clone was recorded only once. CDR3 bases: TGCGCCAGCAGTCAATCGCCCTCGACGCAACCCCAAGAGACCCAGTACTTC. Its protein product is CASSQSPSTQPQETQYF. The chain links TRBV23-1 to TRBJ2-5; no clear D gene. TRBV23-1 is labeled an ORF, and its function is uncertain. Trimming left V 0 bases short and J 1 base short, with 15 bases between. This CDR3 has 17 amino acids.

The DNA for the CDR3 is TGTGCCAGCAGTTACTCCCTCCAAGAGACCCAGTACTTC. Its translation is CASSYSLQETQYF. The chain joins TRBV6-5 to TRBJ2-5; D unresolved. The CDR3 has 13 amino acids. V lost 0 bases and J 1 base, leaving 3 bases between the germline ends. CDR1 and CDR2 from the germline V gene are MNHEY and SVGAGI.

J is TRBJ2-5 and V is TRBV3-1 (or the pseudogene TRBV3-2); no clear D. The CDR3 consists of 12 residues. V was pared by 4 bases and J by 5 bases, with 8 bases between. The germline CDR1 and CDR2 sequences are LGHDT and YNNKEL (reference sequence). In nucleotides, the CDR3 is TGTGCCAGCAGCCCAAAGGCCGAGACCCAGTACTTC. Translated, it gives CASSPKAETQYF.

The rearrangement links TRBV18 to TRBJ1-4, with a possible D match to TRBD1 (5 bases). Germline values: CDR1 KGHSH, CDR2 LQKENI. This CDR3 region has 14 residues. V was cut by 4 bases and J by 4 bases, with 10 bases left in between. In DNA form, the CDR3 reads TGTGCCAGCTCACTGGGGCAGTTTAATGAAAAACTGTTTTTT. This gives the protein CASSLGQFNEKLFF.

The chain joins TRBV6-5 to TRBJ1-2; D is perhaps TRBD1 (6 bases). This CDR3 has 15 residues. Trimming cost V 4 bases and J 0 bases, with 12 bases left between them. CDR1 and CDR2 (germline): MNHEY, SVGAGI. The CDR3 loop is CASSFTGISNYGYTF. DNA for the CDR3: TGTGCCAGCAGTTTTACAGGGATCTCTAACTATGGCTACACCTTC.

The chain is built from TRBV19 and TRBJ1-6; TRBD1 aligns across 11 bases. Germline V gene lookup returns CDR1 LNHDA and CDR2 SQIVND (reference sequence). This CDR3 has 16 residues. J lost 4 bases, V lost 4 bases, and 3 bases had no gene match. The CDR3 reads CASSTRDRGYNSPLHF. The CDR3 DNA is TGTGCCAGTAGTACTCGGGACAGGGGGTATAATTCACCCCTCCACTTT.

V and J are TRBV4-1 and TRBJ1-2; the match to TRBD1 covers 9 bases. The germline CDR1 and CDR2 sequences are MGHRA and YSYEKL. J lost 6 bases, V lost 0 bases, and 8 bases had no gene match. The CDR3 extends over 16 amino acids. The CDR3 DNA sequence: TGCGCCAGCAGCCAAGATAACAACAGGGGGCTCAATGGCTACACCTTC. This encodes CASSQDNNRGLNGYTF.

The chain uses TRBV18 and TRBJ2-3; 11 bases match TRBD1. Germline V CDR1 and CDR2: KGHSH, LQKENI. Trimming took 0 bases from V and 6 from J; bases not matched to a gene: 5. The CDR3 is 16 amino acids. This chain's CDR3 is CASSPPGQGVGDTQYF. In DNA, the CDR3 is TGTGCCAGCTCACCACCGGGACAGGGGGTCGGGGATACGCAGTATTTT.

This clone was counted between two and nine times. This rearrangement joins TRBV10-3 to TRBJ1-1; 7 bases fit TRBD1. V was clipped by 4 bases and J by 8 bases; unmatched bases: 7. Germline CDR1 is ENHRY and CDR2 is SYGVKD. The CDR3 covers 13 residues. In DNA, the CDR3 is TGTGCCATCAGTGTACAGGGGACTGGGGAAGCTTTCTTT. Protein: CAISVQGTGEAFF.

This chain connects TRBV12-3 or TRBV12-4 to TRBJ1-6, with D tentatively TRBD1 (6 bases). With 7 bases removed from V and 9 bases from J, the gap between germline ends came to 13 bases. This CDR3 region has 13 residues. The CDR3 nucleotides are TGTGCCAGCACTCCGGGACAATTTTCACCCCTCCACTTT. This encodes CASTPGQFSPLHF.

This chain links TRBV5-1 with TRBJ1-1; D not certain. The CDR3 length is 16 residues. Germline assignment: CDR1 SGHRS and CDR2 YFSETQ. Trimming took off 0 bases at V and 0 bases at J, with 12 bases between the two ends. The CDR3, as DNA: TGCGCCAGCAGCTTGGCCATTTTCAGAATGAACACTGAAGCTTTCTTT. The encoded protein is CASSLAIFRMNTEAFF.

The chain employs TRBV29-1 and TRBJ2-4, with D unresolved. This CDR3 has 13 amino acids. V lost 6 bases and J 6 bases, leaving 15 bases between the germline ends. From germline, CDR1 is SQVTM and CDR2 ANQGSEA. CDR3 region: CSVLSQTANIQYF. CDR3 bases: TGCAGCGTATTGAGCCAAACAGCAAACATTCAGTACTTC.

The chain joins TRBV4-1 to TRBJ2-3, with a weak D call TRBD2 (7 bases). The CDR3 runs to 14 residues. CDR1 is MGHRA, CDR2 YSYEKL, per germline. V was pared by 8 bases and J by 4 bases, with 16 bases between. The CDR3 DNA sequence: TGCGCCAGCGATAGGGGGGGTGGGGCAGATACGCAGTATTTT. Protein product: CASDRGGGADTQYF.

The V gene is TRBV5-4, the J gene TRBJ2-7; 8 positions agree with TRBD2. This CDR3 comprises 15 residues. V trimming: 3 bases; J trimming: 3 bases; junction bases outside the gene matches: 8. Germline V lookup: CDR1 SGHNT, CDR2 YYREEE (reference sequence). The CDR3 here is CASSSFGGGNYEQYF. For the CDR3, the DNA is TGTGCCAGCAGCTCCTTCGGGGGGGGCAACTACGAGCAGTACTTC.

The CDR3 loop reads CASSLTGIMNTEAFF. Here the CDR3 DNA reads TGCGCCAGCAGCTTGACAGGGATCATGAACACTGAAGCTTTCTTT. The rearrangement links TRBV5-1 to TRBJ1-1; perhaps TRBD1 as D (6 bases). V dropped 1 base and J dropped 0 bases, with 10 bases sitting between them. This CDR3 has 15 amino acids. From germline, CDR1 is SGHRS and CDR2 YFSETQ.

This chain uses TRBV9 with TRBJ2-7; 11 bases are shared with TRBD1. Germline CDR1 reads SGDLS; CDR2 reads YYNGEE. The CDR3 runs 15 residues. V gave up 2 bases and J gave up 3 bases; unmatched junction bases: 4. In DNA form, the CDR3 reads TGTGCCAGCAGCGTCGGGACAGGGGGTATCTACGAGCAGTACTTC. It is translated as CASSVGTGGIYEQYF.

This chain joins TRBV6-1 and TRBJ2-5; D is possibly TRBD1 (5 bases). Deletions cut 3 bases from V and 7 bases from J, with 12 bases between. The germline gives CDR1 MNHNS, CDR2 SASEGT. CDR3 length: 13 amino acids. The DNA of the CDR3 is TGTGCCAGCAGTGACAGGGTCCAGGGGACCCAGTACTTC. Translated: CASSDRVQGTQYF.

The chain joins TRBV2 to TRBJ2-7; 13 bases align to TRBD2. The J segment lost 0 bases and the V segment lost 5 bases, leaving 10 bases of the junction unmatched. The CDR3 covers 18 residues. Germline CDR1 reads SNHLY; CDR2 reads FYNNEI. CDR3 loop: CASSWTSGGRISSYEQYF. The CDR3 DNA reads TGTGCCAGCAGTTGGACTAGCGGGGGCCGAATTAGCTCCTACGAGCAGTACTTC.

The chain recombines TRBV29-1 with TRBJ2-4, with D maybe TRBD1 (6 bases). Germline assignment: CDR1 SQVTM and CDR2 ANQGSEA. Trimming stripped 4 bases from V and 0 bases from J, with 16 bases between. CDR3 length equals 16 residues. The CDR3 here is CSVAGALTLAKNIQYF. The CDR3 DNA reads as TGCAGCGTTGCAGGGGCTCTAACCCTAGCCAAAAACATTCAGTACTTC. The full variable domain, completed using reference TRBV29-1 and TRBJ2-4, is SAVISQKPSRDICQRGTSLTIQCQVDSQVTMMFWYRQQPGQSLTLIATANQGSEATYESGFVIDKFPISRPNLTFSTLTVSNMSPEDSSIYLCSVAGALTLAKNIQYFGAGTRLSVL.

This chain uses TRBV28 with TRBJ2-7, with 9 positions matching TRBD1. The CDR3 has 13 residues. Trimming cost V 10 bases and J 1 base; bases outside gene matches: 5. Germline V gene sequence: CDR1 MDHEN, CDR2 SYDVKM. The CDR3 nucleotides read TGTGCCATCCGGACAGGGGTATCCTACGAGCAGTACTTC. The encoded protein is CAIRTGVSYEQYF.

This rearrangement joins TRBV5-1 to TRBJ2-7; tentative D call: TRBD2 (6 bases). Germline V CDR1 and CDR2: SGHRS, YFSETQ. Trimming left V 5 bases short and J 4 bases short, with 22 bases between. The CDR3 is made up of 16 amino acids. CDR3 nucleotide sequence: TGCGCCAGCAGTTCGGAGGGTTCAGGGCCCTGGTACGAGCAGTACTTC. Its protein is CASSSEGSGPWYEQYF.

This rearrangement joins TRBV5-6 to TRBJ2-7; D ambiguous. The CDR3 loop spans 12 amino acids. Germline CDR1 SGHDT, CDR2 YYEEEE. V lost 5 bases, J lost 2 bases, and 8 bases lay in between. CDR3 protein: CASRDKAYEQYF. The CDR3 DNA reads TGTGCCAGCAGAGACAAAGCCTACGAGCAGTACTTC.

The chain is built from TRBV6-5 and TRBJ1-3; D may be TRBD1 (5 bases). Germline V gene data show CDR1 as MNHEY and CDR2 as SVGAGI. The CDR3 has 14 residues. V was trimmed by 6 bases and J by 1 base, leaving 10 bases between them. CDR3 in amino acids: CASRSGESGNTIYF. CDR3 coding DNA: TGTGCCAGCAGATCGGGGGAATCTGGAAACACCATATATTTT.

This sequence joins TRBV18 and TRBJ2-1, with 9 bases matching TRBD2. Looked up from germline, CDR1 is KGHSH and CDR2 is LQKENI. V was pared by 3 bases and J by 5 bases, with 2 bases of the junction left unmatched. The length of the CDR3 is 14 residues. The CDR3 region has the DNA TGTGCCAGCTCACCTAGCGGGGGCCACAATGAGCAGTTCTTC. It encodes CASSPSGGHNEQFF.

V gene TRBV10-3 combines with J gene TRBJ1-5, with D uncertain. CDR1 and CDR2 (germline): ENHRY, SYGVKD. The CDR3 is 13 residues long. V lost 10 bases and J lost 5, with 15 bases in between. CDR3 bases: TGTGCCACCTCGTATAGGGATGATCAGCCCCAGCATTTT. Amino acids: CATSYRDDQPQHF.